These T cell receptor beta chains were read from a single sample in a study of OX40 agonist ivuxolimab in advanced cancers. Repertoires were generated with immunoSEQ multiplex PCR, while TCRdb's copy carries only in-frame clones and drops some. Among fewer than 85,000 clones, roughly 87% were seen once, and the ten largest hold approximately 6.2%. The input for sequencing was CD4+ or CD8+ T cells sorted from blood, taken in a trial of the OX40 agonist ivuxolimab. The receptor source for this set is an adult with an advanced solid tumor such as melanoma, head and neck, liver or kidney cancer. Both conserved end residues are part of each CDR3. Each record gives: J gene, D gene, V gene, CDR3 length, clone size, CDR3 protein, CDR3 DNA. D genes are given only for firm matches. Where a row states a size, it is once, few, many or the class of an expanded clone; other rows omit it.

TRBJ2-3	TRBD2	TRBV7-3	16	once	CASRLGLAGSTDTQYF	TGTGCCAGCAGGCTGGGACTAGCGGGAAGCACAGATACGCAGTATTTT
TRBJ2-1	TRBD2	TRBV7-8	17	NA	CASSPTVLAGTYSEQFF	TGTGCCAGCAGCCCCACCGTGCTAGCGGGAACTTATAGTGAGCAGTTCTTC
TRBJ2-7	TRBD2	TRBV7-2	14	NA	CASSPTSGSYEQYF	TGTGCCAGCAGCCCGACTAGCGGCTCCTACGAGCAGTACTTC
TRBJ1-6	NA	TRBV27	15	NA	CASSAGVRYNSPLHF	TGTGCCAGCAGCGCCGGAGTCCGCTATAATTCACCCCTCCACTTT
TRBJ1-1	NA	TRBV14	15	NA	CASSPLGLTNTEAFF	TGTGCCAGCAGCCCCTTGGGTTTGACGAACACTGAAGCTTTCTTT
TRBJ2-7	NA	TRBV7-6	13	NA	CASSFGGRSEQYF	TGTGCCAGCAGCTTCGGGGGGCGGTCCGAGCAGTACTTC
TRBJ2-1	TRBD2	TRBV5-1	17	NA	CASSPGLAGGGVYEQFF	TGCGCCAGCAGCCCGGGACTAGCGGGGGGCGGGGTCTATGAGCAGTTCTTC
TRBJ2-5	TRBD1	TRBV5-1	15	once	CASSLRTGSSETQYF	TGCGCCAGCAGCTTGCGGACAGGGAGTTCAGAGACCCAGTACTTC
TRBJ1-5	TRBD1	TRBV30	15	once	CAWSERTGTSGPQHF	TGTGCCTGGAGTGAGAGGACAGGGACCTCGGGGCCCCAGCATTTT
TRBJ2-7	NA	TRBV6-1	16	few	CASSEASPGVGGEQYF	TGTGCCAGCAGTGAAGCCTCCCCGGGGGTAGGAGGGGAGCAGTACTTC
TRBJ2-1	NA	TRBV5-5	13	NA	CASSLAGHNEQFF	TGTGCCAGCAGCTTGGCAGGGCACAATGAGCAGTTCTTC
TRBJ1-5	NA	TRBV6-1	13	NA	CASIETSGQPQHF	TGTGCCAGCATAGAAACTTCGGGTCAGCCCCAGCATTTT
TRBJ1-2	NA	TRBV28	13	NA	CASTSAGNYGYTF	TGTGCCAGCACCTCGGCGGGGAACTATGGCTACACCTTC
TRBJ1-3	NA	TRBV7-2	15	NA	CASSFGHISGNTIYF	TGTGCCAGCAGCTTCGGACACATCTCTGGAAACACCATATATTTT